This TCR beta chain derives from a study of identical twins. TCRdb independently ran MiXCR on the 5' RACE reads; one entry per CDR3 protein. The sample shows a few hundred thousand distinct CDR3 sequences, roughly 9.9% of them seen only once. V shed 6 bases, J shed 3 bases, and the junction held 8 bases outside the gene matches. CDR1 SNHLY and CDR2 FYNNEI come from the germline V gene. The CDR3 loop spans 14 amino acids. This clonotype turned up a few times. These data also formed part of another study, on yellow fever vaccine responses in identical twins.

This clonotype was obtained from a woman between 18 and 29 years old in good health. Input material: PBMCs. The chain combines TRBV2 with TRBJ2-7; 7 bases agree with TRBD2. DNA for the CDR3: TGTGCCAGCAGCGGACCTCGGGGGGTCTACGAGCAGTACTTC. Translation gives CASSGPRGVYEQYF.